Listed below are T cell receptor beta chains from one sample, sequenced in a study of CD8+ T cells in alopecia areata. TCRdb's copy holds only in-frame clones and misses some; the assay was immunoSEQ multiplex PCR. The sample consists of about 250,000 clones, 60% of them appearing once. The sample here was CD4+ T cells sorted from blood, taken around week 54, from a patient treated with tofacitinib. The receptors were gathered from a human donor with alopecia areata. Each CDR3 is given with its conserved first and last residue. D genes are given only for firm matches. Not every row has a clone size; where given, it reads once, few, many or a size class.

J gene,V gene,clone size,D gene,CDR3 length,CDR3 protein,CDR3 DNA
TRBJ2-7,TRBV6-1,.,TRBD1,14,CASSALGQFYEQYF,TGTGCCAGCAGTGCACTGGGACAGTTCTACGAGCAGTACTTC
TRBJ2-7,TRBV2,few,TRBD1,13,CASTAQGVHEQYF,TGTGCCAGCACTGCCCAGGGGGTCCACGAGCAGTACTTC
TRBJ1-5,TRBV4-1,.,.,15,CASSPQYRAEQPQHF,TGCGCCAGCAGCCCCCAGTACAGGGCGGAACAGCCCCAGCATTTT
TRBJ1-6,TRBV7-9,few,.,14,CASSATRRDSPLHF,TGTGCCAGCAGCGCGACTCGCAGGGATTCACCCCTCCACTTT
TRBJ2-2,TRBV29-1,.,TRBD2,14,CSARTSGPTGELFF,TGCAGCGCCCGGACTAGCGGTCCCACCGGGGAGCTGTTTTTT
TRBJ2-5,TRBV25-1,.,.,15,CASSPRKGVQETQYF,TGTGCCAGCAGTCCCCGAAAGGGGGTACAAGAGACCCAGTACTTC
TRBJ2-3,TRBV30,.,.,10,CAWNGGTQYF,TGTGCCTGGAACGGTGGTACGCAGTATTTT
TRBJ2-7,TRBV6-1,.,.,14,CASSEALQDYEQYF,TGTGCCAGCAGTGAAGCGCTCCAAGACTACGAGCAGTACTTC
TRBJ2-1,TRBV7-2,few,.,13,CASSPRDYNEQFF,TGTGCCAGCAGCCCCCGGGACTACAATGAGCAGTTCTTC
TRBJ2-4,TRBV14,few,.,14,CASSGMTGRNIQYF,TGTGCCAGCAGTGGTATGACGGGGCGAAACATTCAGTACTTC
TRBJ1-2,TRBV9,.,.,11,CASSGNYGYTF,TGTGCCAGCAGCGGGAACTATGGCTACACCTTC
TRBJ2-2,TRBV5-1,few,TRBD1,18,CASRDTRGPDANTGELFF,TGCGCCAGCAGGGACACCAGGGGGCCCGATGCGAACACCGGGGAGCTGTTTTTT
TRBJ1-4,TRBV7-9,few,.,10,CASSDEKLFF,TGTGCCAGCAGCGATGAAAAACTGTTTTTT
TRBJ2-2,TRBV7-9,.,.,12,CASSVDTGELFF,TGTGCCAGCAGCGTAGACACCGGGGAGCTGTTTTTT
TRBJ2-4,TRBV5-4,.,.,17,CASSLGLSGETTNIQYF,TGTGCCAGCAGCTTGGGCCTTTCGGGGGAAACCACAAACATTCAGTACTTC
TRBJ2-7,TRBV25-1,few,.,14,CASSDVGKRGEQYF,TGTGCCAGCAGTGACGTGGGGAAAAGAGGCGAGCAGTACTTC
TRBJ2-5,TRBV7-2,.,.,15,CASSLQTSLTETQYF,TGTGCCAGCAGCCTCCAGACCTCCCTCACGGAGACCCAGTACTTC
TRBJ2-3,TRBV9,few,.,11,CASSVGDTQYF,TGTGCCAGCAGCGTAGGAGATACGCAGTATTTT
TRBJ2-7,TRBV5-1,.,.,14,CASSLAGPSYEQYF,TGCGCCAGCAGCTTGGCGGGACCTTCCTACGAGCAGTACTTC
TRBJ2-5,TRBV30,.,TRBD2,13,CALAGGLQETQYF,TGTGCCCTAGCGGGGGGGCTTCAAGAGACCCAGTACTTC
TRBJ1-2,TRBV5-6,few,.,12,CASSFLRHGYTF,TGTGCCAGCAGCTTTTTACGCCATGGCTACACCTTC
TRBJ1-1,TRBV20-1,.,.,11,CSASSWNEAFF,TGCAGTGCTAGTAGTTGGAATGAAGCTTTCTTT
TRBJ2-3,TRBV29-1,few,.,11,CSVDSTIVQYF,TGCAGCGTTGATAGTACGATTGTGCAGTATTTT
TRBJ1-4,TRBV7-2,few,.,15,CASSLVQGLNEKLFF,TGTGCCAGCAGCTTAGTGCAGGGATTAAATGAAAAACTGTTTTTT
TRBJ2-1,TRBV29-1,few,TRBD2,14,CSAFSGGDYNEQFF,TGCAGCGCCTTTAGCGGGGGGGACTACAATGAGCAGTTCTTC
TRBJ1-1,TRBV2,.,.,14,CASTSLGGNTEAFF,TGTGCCAGCACCTCCCTGGGCGGGAACACTGAAGCTTTCTTT
TRBJ2-3,TRBV5-1,.,.,13,CASSLGSADTQYF,TGCGCCAGCAGCTTGGGGTCGGCCGATACGCAGTATTTT
TRBJ2-2,TRBV6-5,.,.,11,CASGDTGELFF,TGTGCCAGCGGAGACACCGGGGAGCTGTTTTTT
TRBJ2-5,TRBV29-1,.,.,16,CSAHGRRGRYQETQYF,TGCAGCGCCCATGGGAGGCGGGGGCGGTACCAAGAGACCCAGTACTTC
TRBJ2-4,TRBV6-1,.,TRBD1,15,CASRETGGFKDIQYF,TGTGCCAGCAGAGAGACAGGGGGCTTCAAGGACATTCAGTACTTC
TRBJ1-2,TRBV5-1,.,.,16,CASSLAAPPGDYGYTF,TGCGCCAGCAGCTTGGCAGCTCCACCCGGAGACTATGGCTACACCTTC
TRBJ2-7,TRBV30,.,TRBD1,14,CAWSPGTGGYEQYF,TGTGCCTGGAGCCCCGGGACAGGGGGCTACGAGCAGTACTTC
TRBJ1-2,TRBV30,.,.,16,CAWSGRRASFGYGYTF,TGTGCCTGGAGCGGTCGTCGGGCATCCTTTGGCTATGGCTACACCTTC
TRBJ1-5,TRBV13,.,TRBD1,16,CASSHPGGDLDQPQHF,TGTGCCAGCAGCCATCCAGGGGGGGATTTAGATCAGCCCCAGCATTTT
TRBJ2-2,TRBV29-1,.,TRBD1,16,CSVRNRGHWNTGELFF,TGCAGCGTCCGGAACAGGGGCCATTGGAACACCGGGGAGCTGTTTTTT
TRBJ2-5,TRBV7-9,.,.,15,CASSLNMGLQETQYF,TGTGCCAGCAGCTTGAACATGGGCTTGCAAGAGACCCAGTACTTC
TRBJ2-5,TRBV5-1,.,.,14,CASSLVGSWETQYF,TGCGCCAGCAGCTTGGTGGGTTCTTGGGAGACCCAGTACTTC
TRBJ2-7,TRBV5-1,once,TRBD1,14,CASSAGQGAYEQYF,TGCGCCAGCAGCGCGGGACAGGGGGCCTACGAGCAGTACTTC
TRBJ1-6,TRBV5-6,.,.,14,CASSLRSLDSPLHF,TGTGCCAGCAGCTTGCGCAGTCTAGATTCACCCCTCCACTTT
TRBJ1-5,TRBV19,few,.,15,CASSPEPYSNQPQHF,TGTGCCAGTAGTCCGGAGCCTTATAGCAATCAGCCCCAGCATTTT
TRBJ1-1,TRBV6-5,.,.,12,CASSPLGAGAFF,TGTGCCAGCAGTCCCTTGGGGGCCGGAGCTTTCTTT
TRBJ2-7,TRBV6-5,.,TRBD2,14,CASSRLAGGYEQYF,TGTGCCAGCAGTAGACTAGCGGGGGGCTACGAGCAGTACTTC
TRBJ1-2,TRBV29-1,.,.,14,CSVDARTPTYGYTF,TGCAGCGTTGATGCCCGGACACCCACCTATGGCTACACCTTC
TRBJ2-7,TRBV7-9,.,.,12,CASSLQGYEQYF,TGTGCCAGCAGCTTACAGGGTTACGAGCAGTACTTC
TRBJ1-2,TRBV29-1,.,TRBD1,13,CSGGAGGGYGYTF,TGCAGCGGTGGGGCAGGGGGAGGCTATGGCTACACCTTC